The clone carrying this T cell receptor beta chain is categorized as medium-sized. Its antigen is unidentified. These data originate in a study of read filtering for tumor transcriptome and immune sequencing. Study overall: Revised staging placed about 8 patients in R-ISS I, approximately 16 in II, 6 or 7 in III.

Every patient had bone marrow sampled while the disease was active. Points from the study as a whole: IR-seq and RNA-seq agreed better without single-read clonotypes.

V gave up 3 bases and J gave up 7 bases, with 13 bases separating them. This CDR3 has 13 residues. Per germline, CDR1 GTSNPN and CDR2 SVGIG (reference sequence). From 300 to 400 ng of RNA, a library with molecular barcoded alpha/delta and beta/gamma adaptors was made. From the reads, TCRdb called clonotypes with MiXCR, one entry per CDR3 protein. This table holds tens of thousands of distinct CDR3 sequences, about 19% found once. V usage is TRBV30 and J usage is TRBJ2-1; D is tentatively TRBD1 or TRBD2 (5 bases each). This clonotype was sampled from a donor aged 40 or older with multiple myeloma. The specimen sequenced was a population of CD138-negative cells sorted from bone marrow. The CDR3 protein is CAWRGVSGNEQFF. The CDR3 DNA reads TGTGCCTGGAGGGGGGTAAGCGGAAATGAGCAGTTCTTC. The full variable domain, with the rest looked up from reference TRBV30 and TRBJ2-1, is SQTIHQWPATLVQPVGSPLSLECTVEGTSNPNLYWYRQAAGRGLQLLFYSVGIGQISSEVPQNLSASRPQDRQFILSSKKLLLSDSGFYLCAWRGVSGNEQFFGPGTRLTVL.